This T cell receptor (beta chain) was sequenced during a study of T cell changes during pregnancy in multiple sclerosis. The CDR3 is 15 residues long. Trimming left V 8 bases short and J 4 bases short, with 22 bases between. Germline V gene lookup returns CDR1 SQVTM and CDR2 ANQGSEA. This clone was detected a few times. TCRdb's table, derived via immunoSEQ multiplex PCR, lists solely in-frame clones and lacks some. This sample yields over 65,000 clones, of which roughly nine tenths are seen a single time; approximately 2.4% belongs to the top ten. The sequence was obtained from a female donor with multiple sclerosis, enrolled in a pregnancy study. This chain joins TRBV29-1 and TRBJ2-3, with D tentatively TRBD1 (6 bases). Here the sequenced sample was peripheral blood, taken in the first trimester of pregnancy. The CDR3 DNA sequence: TGCAGCACACGACTCACAGGGCTCGGCCCAGATACGCAGTATTTT. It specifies CSTRLTGLGPDTQYF.